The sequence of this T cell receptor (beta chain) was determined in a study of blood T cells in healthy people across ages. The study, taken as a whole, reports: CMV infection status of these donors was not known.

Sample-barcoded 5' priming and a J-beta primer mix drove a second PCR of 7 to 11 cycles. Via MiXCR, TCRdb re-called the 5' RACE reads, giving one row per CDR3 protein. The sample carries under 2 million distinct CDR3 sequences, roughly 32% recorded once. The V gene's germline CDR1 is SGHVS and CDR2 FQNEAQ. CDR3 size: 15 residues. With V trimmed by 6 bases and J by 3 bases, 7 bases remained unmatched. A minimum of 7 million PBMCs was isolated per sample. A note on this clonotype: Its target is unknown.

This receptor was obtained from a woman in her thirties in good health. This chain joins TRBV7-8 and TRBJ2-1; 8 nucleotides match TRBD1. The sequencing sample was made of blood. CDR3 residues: CASSRTDRVYNEQFF. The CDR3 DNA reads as TGTGCCAGCAGTCGGACGGACAGGGTCTACAATGAGCAGTTCTTC. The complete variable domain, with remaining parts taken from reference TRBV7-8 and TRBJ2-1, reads GAGVSQSPRYKVAKRGQDVALRCDPISGHVSLFWYQQALGQGPEFLTYFQNEAQLDKSGLPSDRFFAERPEGSVSTLKIQRTQQEDSAVYLCASSRTDRVYNEQFFGPGTRLTVL.